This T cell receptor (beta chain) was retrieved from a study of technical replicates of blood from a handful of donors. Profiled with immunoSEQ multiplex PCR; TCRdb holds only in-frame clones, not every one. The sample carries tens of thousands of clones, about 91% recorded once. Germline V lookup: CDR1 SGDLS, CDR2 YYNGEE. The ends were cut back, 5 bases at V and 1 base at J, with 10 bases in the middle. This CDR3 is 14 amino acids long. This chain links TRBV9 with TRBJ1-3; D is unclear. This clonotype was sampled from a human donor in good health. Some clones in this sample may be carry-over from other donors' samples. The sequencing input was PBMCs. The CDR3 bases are TGTGCCAGCAGTGAGGCGGGATCTGGAAACACCATATATTTT. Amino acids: CASSEAGSGNTIYF.